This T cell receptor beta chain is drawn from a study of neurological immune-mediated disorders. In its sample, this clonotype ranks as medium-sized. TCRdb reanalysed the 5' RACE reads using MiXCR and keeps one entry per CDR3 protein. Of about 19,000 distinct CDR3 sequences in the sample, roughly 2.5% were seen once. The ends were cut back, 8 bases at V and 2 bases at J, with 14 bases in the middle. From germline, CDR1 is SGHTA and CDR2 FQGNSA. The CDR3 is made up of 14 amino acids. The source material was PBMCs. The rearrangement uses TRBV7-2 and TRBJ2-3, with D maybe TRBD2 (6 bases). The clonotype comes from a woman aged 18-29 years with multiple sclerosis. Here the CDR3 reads CASLTRGTTDTQYF. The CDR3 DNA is TGTGCCAGCCTTACGCGGGGAACCACAGATACGCAGTATTTT.